Below are 22 T cell receptor beta chains sequenced from a single sample in a study of CD8 T cells in ankylosing spondylitis. Each CDR3 protein is one row after TCRdb ran MiXCR on the 5' RACE reads. This sample has 300,000 to 350,000 distinct CDR3 sequences, with over 12% found just once. Sequencing was carried out using blood, either unsorted or a sorted T cell fraction (not recorded which). The source is a male donor with ankylosing spondylitis or in good health (not recorded which).

This rearrangement joins TRBV9 to TRBJ2-1; D is possibly TRBD2 (5 bases). The germline V and J ends were trimmed by 2 bases and 3 bases, with 15 bases remaining between them. Germline V gene data show CDR1 as SGDLS and CDR2 as YYNGEE. There are 16 residues in the CDR3. DNA for the CDR3: TGTGCCAGCAGCGTCCGGGAAGGGAACCACTACAATGAGCAGTTCTTC. Translated: CASSVREGNHYNEQFF.

V usage is TRBV29-1 and J usage is TRBJ1-1; possible D gene TRBD1, 6 bases. CDR1 is SQVTM and CDR2 is ANQGSEA in the germline V gene. Trimming removed 3 bases at V and 6 bases at J, with 11 bases between. The CDR3 is 12 amino acids. CDR3 loop: CSVDRGWAEAFF. CDR3 in DNA: TGCAGCGTTGACAGGGGTTGGGCTGAAGCTTTCTTT.

In this sample, this clonotype turned up a few times. The J gene is TRBJ2-5, the V gene TRBV29-1; 8 bases are shared with TRBD1. Germline V gives CDR1 SQVTM, CDR2 ANQGSEA. V trimming: 7 bases; J trimming: 4 bases; junction bases outside the gene matches: 11. This CDR3 is built from 14 residues. CDR3 protein: CSADPQGAGETQYF. Here the CDR3 DNA reads TGCAGCGCCGACCCCCAGGGGGCGGGAGAGACCCAGTACTTC.

The gene calls are TRBV12-3 or TRBV12-4 and TRBJ1-5; D is perhaps TRBD1 (5 bases). Trimming pared 3 bases from V and 1 base from J, leaving 13 bases between. CDR3 length: 16 amino acids. The CDR3 nucleotides are TGTGCCAGCAGTTTTTCCTCAGGGTTAAGCAATCAGCCCCAGCATTTT. It codes for CASSFSSGLSNQPQHF.

This sequence joins TRBV5-1 and TRBJ2-7, with TRBD1 as a possible D gene (7 bases). This CDR3 contains 15 residues. Trimming cost V 3 bases and J 1 base, with 14 bases left between them. Germline assignment: CDR1 SGHRS and CDR2 YFSETQ. The CDR3 nucleotides read TGCGCCAGCAGCTCCAGACAGGGAGGTTCCTACGAGCAGTACTTC. It translates to CASSSRQGGSYEQYF.

This clonotype has more than one count but fewer than ten. The chain combines TRBV5-1 with TRBJ2-2, with D possibly being TRBD1 (5 bases). Germline CDR1 reads SGHRS; CDR2 reads YFSETQ. Between the trimmed V and J ends, which lost 2 bases and 5 bases, there was a span of 19 bases. This CDR3 spans 17 amino acids. CDR3 amino acids: CASSLGVQTLLTGELFF. The CDR3 DNA sequence: TGCGCCAGCAGCTTAGGGGTGCAGACTCTTTTAACCGGGGAGCTGTTTTTT.

This clonotype was found a few times. The chain is built from TRBV13 and TRBJ2-3, with D perhaps matching TRBD1 or TRBD2 (5 bases each). The CDR3 sequence is 15 residues long. V lost 1 base, J lost 10 bases, and 18 bases lay in between. The germline gives CDR1 PRHDT, CDR2 FYEKMQ (reference sequence). The CDR3 reads CASSLELGAYMPQYF. The CDR3 DNA is TGTGCCAGCAGCTTAGAGCTCGGGGCCTACATGCCGCAGTATTTT.

This clonotype has only one observation. This chain joins TRBV3-1 and TRBJ2-1; perhaps D is TRBD1 or TRBD2 (5 bases each). V was trimmed by 6 bases and J by 8 bases, leaving 8 bases between them. Germline CDR1 is LGHDT and CDR2 is YNNKEL (reference sequence). This CDR3 is built from 11 residues. The CDR3 reads CASRGVDEQFF. The CDR3 DNA sequence: TGTGCCAGCAGGGGGGTGGATGAGCAGTTCTTC.

Only a few counts were recorded for this clonotype. V is TRBV12-3 or TRBV12-4 and J is TRBJ2-7, with 7 bases matching TRBD2. The CDR3 has 14 amino acids. The J segment lost 1 base and the V segment lost 2 bases, leaving 2 bases of the junction unmatched. The CDR3 here is CASSLRGGSYEQYF. The DNA for the CDR3 is TGTGCCAGCAGTTTACGCGGGGGTTCCTACGAGCAGTACTTC.

This clonotype was counted only a few times. The chain couples TRBV5-1 to TRBJ2-7; 11 bases are a match to TRBD1. The CDR3 consists of 15 residues. The germline gives CDR1 SGHRS, CDR2 YFSETQ. Losses at the gene ends were 5 bases for V and 3 bases for J; bases not matched to a gene: 7. Here the CDR3 DNA reads TGCGCCAGCAGGAGTGGTGGGACAGGGGGCTACGAGCAGTACTTC. Amino acids: CASRSGGTGGYEQYF.

In regard to this clonotype: A much larger clone differs from this one at a single base, so this may be a read error. The gene calls are TRBV12-3 or TRBV12-4 and TRBJ2-3; the match to TRBD2 covers 13 bases. V was pared by 3 bases and J by 5 bases, with 5 bases of the junction left unmatched. This CDR3 has 16 residues. This CDR3 is CASSLTSGGKRDTQYF. The CDR3 DNA follows: TGTGCCAGCAGTTTGACTAGCGGGGGGAAGAGAGATACGCAGTATTTT.

This clonotype appeared many times. The CDR3 nucleotides read TGTGCCAGCAGCCCGGATCGTAAGGCTAGCACAGATACGCAGTATTTT. It is translated as CASSPDRKASTDTQYF. The V call is TRBV7-9, the J call TRBJ2-3; D not resolved. This CDR3 has 16 amino acids. V dropped 5 bases and J dropped 0 bases, with 15 bases sitting between them. The V gene's germline CDR1 is SEHNR and CDR2 FQNEAQ (reference sequence).

This chain joins TRBV12-3 or TRBV12-4 and TRBJ2-3, with a tentative D call TRBD2 (5 bases). The CDR3 consists of 14 residues. The V gene lost 3 bases and the J gene lost 6 bases, with 13 bases spanning the gap. The CDR3 loop is CASSFNEGWDTQYF. CDR3 DNA: TGTGCCAGCAGTTTCAACGAGGGCTGGGATACGCAGTATTTT.

This clonotype turned up a few times. This chain links TRBV20-1 with TRBJ2-7, with 14 nucleotides matching TRBD2. V was pared by 0 bases and J by 2 bases, with 3 bases of the junction left unmatched. Germline V lookup: CDR1 DFQATT, CDR2 SNEGSKA (reference sequence). The CDR3 covers 16 residues. The chain's CDR3 is CSARDRLAGGPYEQYF. CDR3 nucleotides: TGCAGTGCTAGAGATCGACTAGCGGGAGGGCCCTACGAGCAGTACTTC.

This clonotype was seen more than once but under ten times. This sequence joins TRBV6-5 and TRBJ2-7; no clear D gene. This CDR3 region has 15 residues. The V end was cut by 0 bases, the J end by 0 bases, with 9 bases between. Germline V lookup: CDR1 MNHEY, CDR2 SVGAGI. Here the CDR3 reads CASSYSNAASYEQYF. CDR3 bases: TGTGCCAGCAGTTACTCGAATGCCGCCTCCTACGAGCAGTACTTC.

This clonotype has only a few counts. The J gene is TRBJ1-4, the V gene TRBV5-5, with 7 nucleotides matching TRBD1. The germline V gene has CDR1 SGHKS and CDR2 YYEKEE (reference sequence). CDR3 length: 16 residues. V was clipped by 4 bases and J by 9 bases; unmatched bases: 15. The CDR3 reads CASSNPDREPRKKLFF. The DNA of the CDR3 is TGTGCCAGCAGCAATCCCGACAGGGAACCAAGGAAAAAACTGTTTTTT.

This clonotype was found a few times. The CDR3 nucleotides read TGTGCCAGCAGCGCACAAAGGTCTAATGAAAAACTGTTTTTT. Translated, it gives CASSAQRSNEKLFF. V is TRBV3-1 and J is TRBJ1-4; D ambiguous. This CDR3 has 14 residues. The germline CDR1 and CDR2 sequences are LGHDT and YNNKEL (reference sequence). The V gene lost 5 bases and the J gene lost 3 bases, with 10 bases spanning the gap.

This sequence joins TRBV4-1 and TRBJ2-5, with D perhaps matching TRBD1 or TRBD2 (6 bases each). CDR1 and CDR2 from the germline V gene are MGHRA and YSYEKL. The CDR3 is made up of 15 amino acids. The V and J ends lost 3 bases and 2 bases respectively, with 13 bases between them. CDR3 sequence reads: CASSQGGNLQETQYF. DNA of the CDR3: TGCGCCAGCAGCCAGGGGGGCAACCTACAAGAGACCCAGTACTTC.

The V and J genes are TRBV6-1 and TRBJ2-5, with 8 nucleotides matching TRBD2. Germline CDR1 and CDR2: MNHNS and SASEGT. The CDR3 is 16 amino acids. Trimming took 2 bases from V and 5 from J; bases not matched to a gene: 10. CDR3 sequence reads: CASSEFTSGRRETQYF. In DNA form, the CDR3 reads TGTGCCAGCAGTGAATTTACTAGCGGAAGACGGGAGACCCAGTACTTC.

The V and J genes are TRBV27 and TRBJ2-3; no reliable D call. In germline, CDR1 is MNHEY, CDR2 SMNVEV (reference sequence). Trimming stripped 2 bases from V and 5 bases from J, with 20 bases between. The CDR3 extends over 17 amino acids. This chain's CDR3 is CASSLSAFRGVGDTQYF. The CDR3 DNA reads TGTGCCAGCAGTTTAAGTGCCTTCCGAGGAGTAGGAGATACGCAGTATTTT.

This clonotype has just a few counts. This chain uses TRBV21-1 with TRBJ1-3; the table assigns TRBD1, which was not confirmed against the DNA. TRBV21-1 is described as a pseudogene. This CDR3 contains 14 residues. The CDR3, as DNA: TGTGCCAGCAGCACTTACAGGGTCAGGGACACCATATATTTT. Protein product: CASSTYRVRDTIYF.

This clonotype was seen more than once but under ten times. This chain connects TRBV9 to TRBJ2-7; 16 bases match TRBD2. The CDR3 sequence is 16 residues long. CDR1 and CDR2 from the germline V gene are SGDLS and YYNGEE. J gave up 3 bases and V 4 bases, and 4 bases lay outside the gene matches. The CDR3 DNA follows: TGTGCCAGCAGCTCCGGGACTAGCGGGAGGGGCTACGAGCAGTACTTC. This encodes CASSSGTSGRGYEQYF.